A selection of T cell receptor beta chains follows, all from one sample in a study of cytomegalovirus exposure and HLA in healthy donors. Repertoires were generated with immunoSEQ multiplex PCR, while TCRdb's copy carries only in-frame clones and drops some. The sample holds about 140,000 clones; around 77% are singletons and the top ten take roughly 1%. Sequencing was performed on PBMCs. These receptors were obtained from a man between 18 and 35 years old in good health and CMV-seronegative. CDR3s include the opening cysteine and the closing phenylalanine or tryptophan. A D gene is named only where the DNA matches it firmly. Clone size is shown for a subset of rows, as once, few, many or a class of expanded clone.

J: TRBJ1-6
length: 15
size: .
D: TRBD1
V: TRBV7-2
CDR3: CASSLEGQGASPLHF
DNA: TGTGCCAGCAGCTTAGAAGGACAGGGGGCTTCACCCCTCCACTTT

J: TRBJ2-2
length: 15
size: once
D: .
V: TRBV11-3
CDR3: CASRSGRENTGELFF
DNA: TGTGCCAGCCGGTCAGGGCGGGAAAACACCGGGGAGCTGTTTTTT

J: TRBJ2-1
length: 15
size: .
D: TRBD1
V: TRBV5-1
CDR3: CASSLERTGGGEQFF
DNA: TGCGCCAGCAGCTTGGAGCGGACAGGGGGCGGTGAGCAGTTCTTC

J: TRBJ1-2
length: 15
size: .
D: .
V: TRBV25-1
CDR3: CASSEGGMRDVGYTF
DNA: TGTGCCAGCAGTGAAGGGGGAATGCGGGACGTTGGCTACACCTTC

J: TRBJ1-2
length: 13
size: .
D: TRBD1
V: TRBV5-4
CDR3: CASSRDRGAGYTF
DNA: TGTGCCAGCAGCCGGGACAGGGGGGCGGGCTACACCTTC

J: TRBJ1-1
length: 16
size: once
D: TRBD1
V: TRBV19
CDR3: CASSTLGQGAYTEAFF
DNA: TGTGCCAGTAGTACCCTGGGACAGGGGGCCTACACTGAAGCTTTCTTT

J: TRBJ2-7
length: 12
size: .
D: TRBD1
V: TRBV13
CDR3: CASSDRGYEQYF
DNA: TGTGCCAGCTCGGACAGGGGCTACGAGCAGTACTTC

J: TRBJ1-5
length: 15
size: .
D: .
V: TRBV7-2
CDR3: CASSLAEGINQPQHF
DNA: TGTGCCAGCAGCTTAGCGGAGGGTATCAATCAGCCCCAGCATTTT

J: TRBJ2-5
length: 15
size: .
D: .
V: TRBV5-5
CDR3: CASSLFSGGGETQYF
DNA: TGTGCCAGCAGCTTGTTCTCCGGGGGAGGCGAGACCCAGTACTTC

J: TRBJ1-1
length: 16
size: .
D: TRBD1
V: TRBV18
CDR3: CASSPWAGGMNTEAFF
DNA: TGTGCCAGCTCACCTTGGGCAGGGGGTATGAACACTGAAGCTTTCTTT

J: TRBJ1-4
length: 15
size: .
D: .
V: TRBV5-1
CDR3: CASSLSGVPNEKLFF
DNA: TGCGCCAGCAGCTTATCCGGGGTACCTAATGAAAAACTGTTTTTT

J: TRBJ2-2
length: 17
size: .
D: TRBD2
V: TRBV2
CDR3: CASSVSTSGGGTGELFF
DNA: TGTGCCAGCAGTGTTTCGACTAGCGGGGGAGGAACCGGGGAGCTGTTTTTT

J: TRBJ1-6
length: 14
size: .
D: .
V: TRBV19
CDR3: CASSIAQGHSPLHF
DNA: TGTGCCAGTAGTATTGCCCAGGGCCACTCACCCCTCCACTTT

J: TRBJ1-6
length: 14
size: .
D: .
V: TRBV7-2
CDR3: CASRSGGGTSPLHF
DNA: TGTGCCAGCAGATCCGGGGGTGGGACTTCACCCCTCCACTTT

J: TRBJ1-6
length: 15
size: few
D: .
V: TRBV6-5
CDR3: CASSFLQGPNSPLHF
DNA: TGTGCCAGCAGTTTTCTACAGGGTCCTAATTCACCCCTCCACTTT

J: TRBJ1-6
length: 15
size: few
D: .
V: TRBV6-6
CDR3: CASSPLSSYNSPLHF
DNA: TGTGCCAGCAGCCCCCTAAGCTCCTATAATTCACCCCTCCACTTT

J: TRBJ1-2
length: 14
size: .
D: TRBD1
V: TRBV9
CDR3: CASNSEAGQGASTF
DNA: TGTGCCAGCAATTCAGAAGCGGGTCAGGGGGCTTCAACCTTC

J: TRBJ1-5
length: 15
size: .
D: .
V: TRBV19
CDR3: CASRGRQNSNQPQHF
DNA: TGTGCCAGTAGAGGCAGGCAAAATAGCAATCAGCCCCAGCATTTT

J: TRBJ1-3
length: 16
size: few
D: TRBD1
V: TRBV15
CDR3: CATSRPDRGYGNTIYF
DNA: TGTGCCACCAGCAGACCAGACAGGGGATACGGAAACACCATATATTTT

J: TRBJ2-3
length: 16
size: .
D: TRBD2
V: TRBV4-3
CDR3: CASSQVAGDRTDTQYF
DNA: TGCGCCAGCAGCCAAGTAGCGGGGGATAGAACAGATACGCAGTATTTT

J: TRBJ1-3
length: 14
size: .
D: TRBD1
V: TRBV6-1
CDR3: CASSIRDSVGTIYF
DNA: TGTGCCAGCAGTATCCGGGACAGCGTTGGCACCATATATTTT

J: TRBJ1-5
length: 14
size: .
D: .
V: TRBV23-1
CDR3: CASSLDRRNQPQHF
DNA: TGCGCCAGCAGTCTCGACAGGCGAAATCAGCCCCAGCATTTT